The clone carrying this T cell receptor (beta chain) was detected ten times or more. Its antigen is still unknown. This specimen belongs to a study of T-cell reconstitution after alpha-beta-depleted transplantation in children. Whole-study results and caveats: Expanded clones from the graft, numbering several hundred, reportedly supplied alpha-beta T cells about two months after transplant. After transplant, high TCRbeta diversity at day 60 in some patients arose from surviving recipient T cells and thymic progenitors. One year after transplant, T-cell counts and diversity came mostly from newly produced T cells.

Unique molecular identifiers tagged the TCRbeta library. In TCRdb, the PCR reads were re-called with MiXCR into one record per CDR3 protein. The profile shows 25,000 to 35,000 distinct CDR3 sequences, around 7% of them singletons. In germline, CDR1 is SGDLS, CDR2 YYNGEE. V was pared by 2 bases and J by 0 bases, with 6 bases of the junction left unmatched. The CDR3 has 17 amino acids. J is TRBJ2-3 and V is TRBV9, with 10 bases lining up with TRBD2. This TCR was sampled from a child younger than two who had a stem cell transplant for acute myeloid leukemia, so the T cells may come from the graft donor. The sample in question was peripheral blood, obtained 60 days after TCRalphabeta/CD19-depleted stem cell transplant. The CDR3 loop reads CASSVPVAGGSTDTQYF. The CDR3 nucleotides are TGTGCCAGCAGCGTCCCGGTAGCGGGGGGAAGCACAGATACGCAGTATTTT.